The clone carrying this T cell receptor (beta chain) appeared many times. Relying on iRepertoire HTBI primers and Arm-PCR of CDR3 regions, the team built TCR beta libraries. MiXCR, applied by TCRdb to the multiplex PCR reads, yields one record per CDR3 protein. This sample yields roughly 500,000 distinct CDR3 sequences, of which about 12% are seen a single time; roughly 9.3% belongs to the top ten. The data belong to a study of regulatory T cells in long-lasting Graves disease. Germline CDR1 is MNHEY and CDR2 is SMNVEV (reference sequence). The CDR3 spans 19 residues. After removal of 3 bases from V and 5 bases from J, the junction contained 15 bases not matched to a gene. Time point here: newly diagnosed GD, antithyroid drugs for less than 3 months. Scientists built the TCR library using RNA that was extracted from PBMCs. This sample was shared with a second study, whose subject was T cells in Graves' hyperthyroidism and ophthalmopathy.

Sequences were derived from peripheral blood mononuclear cells (PBMCs), sampled at new diagnosis, from a patient treated with antithyroid drugs. The genes are TRBV27 and TRBJ2-1; 11 nucleotides agree with TRBD2. The receptor was isolated from a woman aged 25 to 39 with Graves disease. This chain's CDR3 is CASSFLYPSSGRIHNEQFF. The DNA of the CDR3 is TGTGCCAGCAGTTTCCTCTACCCTTCTAGCGGGAGGATACACAATGAGCAGTTCTTC.